Following are 11 T cell receptor beta chains from one sample sequenced in a study of regulatory T cells in long-lasting Graves disease. Arm-PCR of CDR3 regions and iRepertoire HTBI primers were used to build TCR beta libraries. One entry per CDR3 protein results from TCRdb running MiXCR on the multiplex PCR reads. The sample consists of about 450,000 distinct CDR3 sequences, about 15% of them appearing once. Time point here: newly diagnosed GD, antithyroid drugs for less than 3 months. PBMC-derived RNA was used for the TCR library. In addition, the sample was reused for a study of T cells in Graves' hyperthyroidism and ophthalmopathy.

The sample was peripheral blood mononuclear cells (PBMCs), taken at new diagnosis, from a patient treated with antithyroid drugs. The receptor set was obtained from a woman between 45 and 65 years old with Graves disease.

The genes are TRBV6-2 or TRBV6-3 and TRBJ2-7, with 13 bases matching TRBD2. V lost 10 bases, J lost 7 bases, and 10 bases stayed unmatched. The CDR3 extends over 14 amino acids. CDR1 MNHEY and CDR2 SVGEGT come from the germline V gene. CDR3 DNA: TGTGCCATCAGAAGGACTAGCGGGAGTGGAGAGCAGTACTTC. It translates to CAIRRTSGSGEQYF.

The rearrangement uses TRBV5-1 and TRBJ2-7; 9 bases fit TRBD1. The V gene's germline CDR1 is SGHRS and CDR2 YFSETQ. Losses at the gene ends were 4 bases for V and 5 bases for J; bases not matched to a gene: 4. The CDR3 totals 13 residues. The CDR3, as DNA: TGCGCCAGCAGCCTAAGACAGGGGGACGAGCAGTACTTC. Its translation is CASSLRQGDEQYF.

This clonotype was counted at least ten times. J is TRBJ2-1 and V is TRBV7-3, with 11 bases fitting TRBD1. The germline gives CDR1 SGHTA, CDR2 FQGTGA. CDR3 length equals 17 residues. V lost 5 bases and J lost 4; bases outside the gene matches: 10. The CDR3 region has the DNA TGTGCCAGCAGCCCCCGGGACAGGGGGGTGGTTTACAATGAGCAGTTCTTC. Protein: CASSPRDRGVVYNEQFF.

The V and J genes are TRBV24-1 and TRBJ1-2; weak D call: TRBD1 (6 bases). V lost 2 bases to trimming and J lost 6 bases, with 6 bases between them. The CDR3 totals 12 residues. Germline V lookup: CDR1 KGHDR, CDR2 SFDVKD. The CDR3 DNA reads as TGTGCCACCAGTGATTACAGGGATGGCTACACCTTC. Translated, it gives CATSDYRDGYTF.

This chain uses TRBV6-1 with TRBJ2-3; 15 bases fit TRBD2. This CDR3 comprises 17 residues. Germline V gene sequence: CDR1 MNHNS, CDR2 SASEGT. V trimming: 3 bases; J trimming: 6 bases; junction bases outside the gene matches: 7. The chain's CDR3 is CASSEGLAGGEYDTQYF. The CDR3 bases are TGTGCCAGCAGTGAGGGACTAGCGGGAGGTGAATACGATACGCAGTATTTT.

This clonotype was seen more than once but under ten times. The gene calls are TRBV28 and TRBJ1-4; 7 positions match TRBD1. This CDR3 has 15 residues. J lost 5 bases, V lost 5 bases, and 8 bases had no gene match. Germline loops: CDR1 MDHEN, CDR2 SYDVKM. The CDR3 sequence: CASSPTGAENEKLFF. The CDR3 coding sequence is TGTGCCAGCAGTCCTACAGGGGCCGAGAATGAAAAACTGTTTTTT.

This clonotype was counted many times. The CDR3 reads CASRPQGDGANEKLFF. For the CDR3, the DNA is TGTGCCAGCAGACCTCAGGGGGACGGGGCTAATGAAAAACTGTTTTTT. The V gene is TRBV12-3 or TRBV12-4, the J gene TRBJ1-4; 7 bases fit TRBD1. Losses at the gene ends were 6 bases for V and 3 bases for J; bases not matched to a gene: 10. The CDR3 extends over 16 amino acids.

Worth noting for this clonotype: This may arise from a read error, as a much more abundant clone is one base away. This sequence joins TRBV2 and TRBJ1-1; D possibly corresponds to TRBD1 (5 bases). The CDR3 spans 12 residues. CDR1 and CDR2 from the germline V gene are SNHLY and FYNNEI. This CDR3 reads CASKEGTAEALF. The CDR3 coding sequence is TGTGCCAGCAAGGAAGGGACCGCTGAAGCTCTCTTT.

This clonotype was seen more than once but under ten times. The chain joins TRBV18 to TRBJ2-7, with 8 nucleotides matching TRBD1. This CDR3 spans 15 amino acids. Germline CDR1 is KGHSH and CDR2 is LQKENI. The V segment lost 3 bases and the J segment 6 bases; nucleotides outside the gene matches: 10. CDR3 nucleotide sequence: TGTGCCAGCTCACCGTCTCGGGACAGGCAAGGCGAGCAGTACTTC. Protein: CASSPSRDRQGEQYF.

This clonotype was observed at least ten times. This chain joins TRBV6-2 or TRBV6-3 and TRBJ2-1, with 9 positions matching TRBD2. This CDR3 is built from 16 residues. The germline V gene encodes CDR1 MNHEY and CDR2 SVGEGT. The V and J ends lost 3 bases and 1 base, in that order; junction bases with no gene match: 4. The CDR3 loop is CASSYRAGGSYNEQFF. CDR3 in DNA: TGTGCCAGCAGTTATCGAGCGGGAGGATCCTACAATGAGCAGTTCTTC.

The chain combines TRBV25-1 with TRBJ2-3; 7 bases match TRBD1. The germline gives CDR1 MGHDK, CDR2 SYGVNS. Trimming cost V 6 bases and J 2 bases; bases outside gene matches: 8. CDR3 size: 15 residues. This CDR3 is CASRQQGFHTDTQYF. CDR3 coding DNA: TGTGCCAGCAGGCAACAGGGGTTCCACACAGATACGCAGTATTTT. Together with reference TRBV25-1 and TRBJ2-3, the CDR3 gives the full variable domain: EADIYQTPRYLVIGTGKKITLECSQTMGHDKMYWYQQDPGMELHLIHYSYGVNSTEKGDLSSESTVSRIRTEHFPLTLESARPSHTSQYLCASRQQGFHTDTQYFGPGTRLTVL.